Each of the 18 T cell receptor beta chains below was sequenced from the same sample in a study of blood T cell repertoires in COVID-19. The assay was immunoSEQ multiplex PCR, and TCRdb's table has in-frame clones only and misses some. In the table there are under 200,000 clones, around 83% of which are singletons. The specimen sequenced was peripheral blood. Receptors were obtained from a woman in her 70s who had recovered from COVID-19.

The J gene is TRBJ2-5, the V gene TRBV28; 11 bases are a match to TRBD1. CDR3 length: 15 amino acids. V trimming: 6 bases; J trimming: 1 base; junction bases outside the gene matches: 4. Germline-derived CDR1 and CDR2 are MDHEN and SYDVKM. In DNA form, the CDR3 reads TGTGCCAGCAGCCGCGGACAGGGGGCCCAAGAGACCCAGTACTTC. Amino acids: CASSRGQGAQETQYF.

The chain is built from TRBV4-1 and TRBJ1-6; 7 bases agree with TRBD1. The V gene end was trimmed by 8 bases and the J gene end by 9 bases; junction bases not matched to a gene: 13. Germline V lookup: CDR1 MGHRA, CDR2 YSYEKL. This CDR3 is 15 amino acids long. The CDR3 loop reads CASVPRQGIISPLHF. The CDR3 DNA follows: TGCGCCAGCGTGCCCAGACAGGGAATAATTTCACCCCTCCACTTT.

The gene calls are TRBV28 and TRBJ1-6; D is uncertain. Per germline, CDR1 MDHEN and CDR2 SYDVKM. The CDR3 is 13 amino acids. V lost 8 bases to trimming and J lost 2 bases, with 7 bases between them. The CDR3 is CASSVPYNSPLHF. CDR3 DNA: TGTGCCAGCTCGGTCCCCTATAATTCACCCCTCCACTTT.

The chain recombines TRBV19 with TRBJ1-2; D gene unclear. V lost 3 bases and J 3 bases, leaving 5 bases between the germline ends. The CDR3 is made up of 12 amino acids. CDR1 is LNHDA and CDR2 is SQIVND in the germline V gene (reference sequence). The chain's CDR3 is CASSIGDYGYTF. Written as DNA, the CDR3 is TGTGCCAGTAGTATCGGGGACTATGGCTACACCTTC.

V is TRBV12-3 or TRBV12-4 and J is TRBJ1-1, with 7 bases fitting TRBD1. Germline trimming cut 5 bases from V and 9 bases from J; bases unmatched to any gene: 6. This CDR3 has 12 residues. CDR3 loop: CASSVTGIQAFF. The CDR3 coding sequence is TGTGCCAGCAGTGTGACAGGGATACAAGCTTTCTTT.

The chain recombines TRBV6-5 with TRBJ1-2; no clear D gene. The germline V and J ends were trimmed by 0 bases and 7 bases, with 15 bases remaining between them. CDR3 length: 15 amino acids. Germline V CDR1 and CDR2: MNHEY, SVGAGI. The chain's CDR3 is CASSYSWESVGGYTF. In DNA, the CDR3 is TGTGCCAGCAGTTACTCGTGGGAGTCCGTGGGTGGCTACACCTTC.

The rearrangement links TRBV30 to TRBJ2-1, with 9 bases fitting TRBD2. V lost 4 bases and J lost 9; bases outside the gene matches: 13. There are 15 residues in the CDR3. Germline loops: CDR1 GTSNPN, CDR2 SVGIG (reference sequence). CDR3 bases: TGTGCCTGGACCCTGGGGCTAGCGGGATTCGGTGAGCAGTTCTTC. Translated, it gives CAWTLGLAGFGEQFF.

This chain uses TRBV2 with TRBJ2-7; 10 nucleotides line up with TRBD1. V was clipped by 7 bases and J by 4 bases; unmatched bases: 7. From germline, CDR1 is SNHLY and CDR2 FYNNEI. The CDR3 is 14 residues long. The CDR3 loop reads CASTLGQGVYEQYF. The CDR3 DNA reads as TGTGCCAGCACCCTTGGACAGGGGGTTTACGAGCAGTACTTC. Looking up the rest from reference TRBV2 and TRBJ2-7 gives the full variable domain: EPEVTQTPSHQVTQMGQEVILRCVPISNHLYFYWYRQILGQKVEFLVSFYNNEISEKSEIFDDQFSVERPDGSNFTLKIRSTKLEDSAMYFCASTLGQGVYEQYFGPGTRLTVT.

The rearrangement joins TRBV14 to TRBJ1-5; D may be TRBD1 (6 bases). V lost 1 base and J lost 12, with 16 bases in between. This CDR3 comprises 14 residues. Germline CDR1 and CDR2: SGHDN and FVKESK. CDR3 DNA sequence: TGTGCCAGCAGCCAAGGGGAGGGCACAGGGCTCCAGCATTTT. The encoded protein is CASSQGEGTGLQHF.

The chain has TRBV24-1 and TRBJ2-3; TRBD2 matches at 11 bases. The CDR3 totals 17 residues. CDR1 and CDR2 from the germline V gene are KGHDR and SFDVKD. V shed 10 bases, J shed 1 base, and the junction held 12 bases outside the gene matches. The CDR3 loop is CATEKRGTSGRTDTQYF. The CDR3 coding sequence is TGTGCCACAGAGAAAAGAGGGACTAGCGGCCGCACAGATACGCAGTATTTT.

The chain links TRBV6-5 to TRBJ2-1; weak D call: TRBD2 (6 bases). Germline loops: CDR1 MNHEY, CDR2 SVGAGI. This CDR3 comprises 14 residues. Trimming cost V 2 bases and J 5 bases, with 10 bases left between them. Here the CDR3 reads CASSYTKRDNEQFF. The CDR3 bases are TGTGCCAGCAGTTACACCAAGCGGGACAATGAGCAGTTCTTC.

This clone was seen only once. The chain has TRBV6-6 and TRBJ1-5; 9 bases align to TRBD1. The CDR3 consists of 15 residues. V was clipped by 10 bases and J by 7 bases; unmatched bases: 14. Germline CDR1 is MNHNY and CDR2 is SVGAGI (reference sequence). CDR3 sequence reads: CATTRRTGGQQPQHF. CDR3 DNA: TGTGCCACCACCCGTAGAACAGGGGGCCAGCAGCCCCAGCATTTT.

This chain uses TRBV6-1 with TRBJ1-1; 9 bases fit TRBD1. The trim removed 3 bases at V and 4 bases at J, leaving 9 bases unmatched. Germline-derived CDR1 and CDR2 are MNHNS and SASEGT. The CDR3 contains 16 residues. CDR3 nucleotides: TGTGCCAGCAGTGACGGAGTCGGGACAGGGCCCACTGAAGCTTTCTTT. It encodes CASSDGVGTGPTEAFF.

V and J are TRBV7-2 and TRBJ1-4, with TRBD1 matching 9 bases. The CDR3 runs 14 residues. J gave up 8 bases and V 5 bases, and 6 bases lay outside the gene matches. Germline V gene data show CDR1 as SGHTA and CDR2 as FQGNSA. The CDR3 protein is CASSKGQGGEKLFF. The CDR3 bases are TGTGCCAGCAGCAAGGGACAGGGTGGGGAAAAACTGTTTTTT.

The chain joins TRBV18 to TRBJ1-2; D gene unclear. The CDR3 has 13 residues. V gave up 3 bases and J gave up 8 bases, with 13 bases separating them. Germline CDR1 reads KGHSH; CDR2 reads LQKENI. The CDR3 here is CASSPGSGLGYTF. In DNA, the CDR3 is TGTGCCAGCTCACCCGGGTCGGGGTTAGGCTACACCTTC. Filled out from reference TRBV18 and TRBJ1-2, the complete variable domain reads NAGVMQNPRHLVRRRGQEARLRCSPMKGHSHVYWYRQLPEEGLKFMVYLQKENIIDESGMPKERFSAEFPKEGPSILRIQQVVRGDSAAYFCASSPGSGLGYTFGSGTRLTVV.

The V call is TRBV11-3, the J call TRBJ2-1; 10 nucleotides match TRBD2. J gave up 7 bases and V 4 bases, and 16 bases lay outside the gene matches. The CDR3 has 18 residues. Germline V lookup: CDR1 SGHNT, CDR2 YENEEA. The CDR3 DNA reads TGTGCCAGCAGCTCCCACGGTGGGCTAGCGGGAGTGGGTAATGAGCAGTTCTTC. It specifies CASSSHGGLAGVGNEQFF.

The chain links TRBV2 to TRBJ2-3, with TRBD2 as a possible D gene (6 bases). The CDR3 loop spans 12 amino acids. V was trimmed by 7 bases and J by 4 bases, leaving 9 bases between them. Per germline, CDR1 SNHLY and CDR2 FYNNEI. DNA of the CDR3: TGTGCCAGCACGGGGGACGCAGATACGCAGTATTTT. Protein product: CASTGDADTQYF.

The CDR3 is CAWSLGLAPDTQYF. Here the CDR3 DNA reads TGTGCCTGGAGTCTCGGACTAGCCCCAGATACGCAGTATTTT. The chain uses TRBV30 and TRBJ2-3, with 8 bases matching TRBD2. Germline CDR1 GTSNPN, CDR2 SVGIG (reference sequence). V trimming: 2 bases; J trimming: 4 bases; junction bases outside the gene matches: 5. The CDR3 is 14 amino acids. The entire variable domain, with the rest obtained from reference TRBV30 and TRBJ2-3, is as follows: SQTIHQWPATLVQPVGSPLSLECTVEGTSNPNLYWYRQAAGRGLQLLFYSVGIGQISSEVPQNLSASRPQDRQFILSSKKLLLSDSGFYLCAWSLGLAPDTQYFGPGTRLTVL.